This TCR beta chain was sequenced during a study of T cells in Graves' hyperthyroidism and ophthalmopathy. Study in general: The initial diagnosis was the point when peripheral blood was collected, ahead of any treatment.

From RNA transcripts, TCR beta CDR3 regions were amplified. A set of HTBI primers served as the primers for a first-round RT-PCR of the TCR CDR3. TCRdb itself ran the multiplex PCR reads through MiXCR, one entry per CDR3 protein. The data contain 500,000 to 550,000 distinct CDR3 sequences, 20% of them singletons. Patients having uncontrolled infection, another autoimmune disease, pregnancy or lactation were not included. On the basis of clinical symptoms, serum thyroxine and TRAb, thyroid ultrasound and orbital computed tomography, diagnoses were made. The specimen was blood. This sequence originates from a man between 35 and 55 years old with Graves' ophthalmopathy.

CDR3 sequence (DNA): TGTGCCAGCAGCCGCCAGGAGGGGCTAGATTCAGATACGCAGTATTTT. Protein sequence: CASSRQEGLDSDTQYF. The V gene is TRBV4-2, the J gene TRBJ2-3; D possibly corresponds to TRBD2 (6 bases). Between the trimmed V and J ends, which lost 4 bases and 4 bases, there was a span of 18 bases. The CDR3 extends over 16 amino acids. CDR1 is LGHNA and CDR2 is YNFKEQ in the germline V gene.